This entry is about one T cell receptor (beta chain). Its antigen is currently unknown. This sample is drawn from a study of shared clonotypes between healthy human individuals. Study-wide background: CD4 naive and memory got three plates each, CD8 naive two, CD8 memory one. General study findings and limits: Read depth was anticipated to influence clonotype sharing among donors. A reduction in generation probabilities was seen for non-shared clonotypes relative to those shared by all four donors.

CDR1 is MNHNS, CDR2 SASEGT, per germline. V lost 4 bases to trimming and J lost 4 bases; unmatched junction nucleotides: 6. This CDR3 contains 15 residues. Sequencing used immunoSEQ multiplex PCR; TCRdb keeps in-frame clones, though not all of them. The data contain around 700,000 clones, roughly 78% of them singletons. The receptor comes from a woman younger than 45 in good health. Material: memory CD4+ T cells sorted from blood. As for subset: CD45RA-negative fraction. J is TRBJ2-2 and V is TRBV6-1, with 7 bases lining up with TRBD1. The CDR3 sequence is CASSVQGLGTGELFF. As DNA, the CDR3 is TGTGCCAGCAGTGTACAGGGGCTTGGCACCGGGGAGCTGTTTTTT.